This T cell receptor (beta chain) was documented in a study of T cells in Graves' hyperthyroidism and ophthalmopathy. Study-wide results and caveats: Model predictions of ophthalmopathy came a median around 6.5 months before onset. Expanded thyroid clonotypes (above 0.001) were mostly also found in blood. A model of 13 V-J features distinguished ophthalmopathy from stable hyperthyroidism.

Amplification of TCR beta CDR3 regions used RNA as the template. With the HTBI primer set, the TCR CDR3 went through a first round of RT-PCR. TCRdb re-called the multiplex PCR reads with MiXCR, one entry per CDR3 protein. The table includes 550,000 to 700,000 distinct CDR3 sequences, 14% to 15% detected once. This clonotype was seen ten or more times. As yet, its antigen is unknown. Trimming took 3 bases from V and 7 from J; bases not matched to a gene: 6. Germline loops: CDR1 LNHDA, CDR2 SQIVND (reference sequence). CDR3 size: 14 residues. The specimen sequenced was blood. The rearrangement links TRBV19 to TRBJ1-2; 9 bases fit TRBD1. This TCR was recovered from a middle-aged woman with Graves' ophthalmopathy. Here the CDR3 reads CASSIGTGIFGYTF. The DNA of the CDR3 is TGTGCCAGTAGTATTGGGACAGGGATTTTTGGCTACACCTTC.